These T cell receptor beta chains were read from a single sample in a study of blood T cell repertoires in COVID-19. Produced via immunoSEQ multiplex PCR; TCRdb's table is partial and in-frame only. The sample contains almost 200,000 clones, 80% to 90% of which appear only once. The specimen sequenced was PBMCs or T cells enriched from blood (not recorded which). The receptors here all came from a woman aged 18-35 years who had recovered from COVID-19. The CDR3 runs from the conserved cysteine through the conserved F or W.

CDR3	J	V
CASSFVEGLGTEAFF	TRBJ1-1	TRBV28
CASSFGTGVITFF	TRBJ1-1	TRBV12-3/TRBV12-4
CASSPPGLWEGSPLHF	TRBJ1-6	TRBV28
CAISLTGNYNEQFF	TRBJ2-1	TRBV10-3
CASKGQEGLNSNQPQHF	TRBJ1-5	TRBV2
CSALHGGASDTQYF	TRBJ2-3	TRBV29-1
CASRTGISNTIYF	TRBJ1-3	TRBV7-9
CASSLQGASLYGYTF	TRBJ1-2	TRBV7-9
CASSGTGGVEAFF	TRBJ1-1	TRBV2
CASRGLAGNWGELFF	TRBJ2-2	TRBV7-9
CASSLELSYGYTF	TRBJ1-2	TRBV12-3/TRBV12-4
CASSVVGGTNTGELFF	TRBJ2-2	TRBV9
CATSDTGLVQPQHF	TRBJ1-5	TRBV24-1
CATSTSGLAPETQYF	TRBJ2-5	TRBV15
CASFTWNSGLNYGYTF	TRBJ1-2	TRBV5-8
CASSLNRDSEAFF	TRBJ1-1	TRBV13
CAWSLPIFPRQGQGVSGNTIYF	TRBJ1-3	TRBV30
CASSSGGTNSPLHF	TRBJ1-6	TRBV28
CASSPKNTDREGAEAFF	TRBJ1-1	TRBV5-6
CASSLGQGRGYTF	TRBJ1-2	TRBV7-2
CASSPEAKRNYGYTF	TRBJ1-2	TRBV18
CASSGAVPTPNLMNTEAFF	TRBJ1-1	TRBV9
CASSEVTGTGANVLTF	TRBJ2-6	TRBV6-1
CASSENTGGTGELFF	TRBJ2-2	TRBV6-4